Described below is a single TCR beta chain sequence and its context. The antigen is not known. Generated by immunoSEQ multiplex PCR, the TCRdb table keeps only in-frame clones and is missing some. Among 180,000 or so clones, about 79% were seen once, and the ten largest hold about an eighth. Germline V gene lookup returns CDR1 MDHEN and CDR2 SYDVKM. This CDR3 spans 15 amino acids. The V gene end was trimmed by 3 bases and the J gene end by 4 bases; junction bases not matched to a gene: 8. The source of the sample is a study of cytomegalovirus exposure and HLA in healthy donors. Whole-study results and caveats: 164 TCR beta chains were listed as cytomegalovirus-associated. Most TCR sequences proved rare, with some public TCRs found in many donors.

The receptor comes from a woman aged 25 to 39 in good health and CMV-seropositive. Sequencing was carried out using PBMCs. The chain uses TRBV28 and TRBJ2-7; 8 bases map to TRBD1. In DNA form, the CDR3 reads TGTGCCAGCAGTTTTGAGGACAGGGTGTCGTACGAGCAGTACTTC. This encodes CASSFEDRVSYEQYF.